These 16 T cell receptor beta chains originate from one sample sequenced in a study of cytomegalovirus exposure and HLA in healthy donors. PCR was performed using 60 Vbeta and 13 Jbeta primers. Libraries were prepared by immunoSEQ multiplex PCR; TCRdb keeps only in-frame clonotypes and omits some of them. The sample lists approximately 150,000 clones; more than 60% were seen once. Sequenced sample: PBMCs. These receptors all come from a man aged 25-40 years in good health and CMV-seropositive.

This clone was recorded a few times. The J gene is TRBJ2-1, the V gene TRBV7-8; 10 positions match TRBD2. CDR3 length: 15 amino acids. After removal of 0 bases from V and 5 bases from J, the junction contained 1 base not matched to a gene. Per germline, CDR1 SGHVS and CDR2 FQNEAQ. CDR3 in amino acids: CASSLATSGNNEQFF. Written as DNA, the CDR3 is TGTGCCAGCAGCTTAGCAACTAGCGGGAACAATGAGCAGTTCTTC.

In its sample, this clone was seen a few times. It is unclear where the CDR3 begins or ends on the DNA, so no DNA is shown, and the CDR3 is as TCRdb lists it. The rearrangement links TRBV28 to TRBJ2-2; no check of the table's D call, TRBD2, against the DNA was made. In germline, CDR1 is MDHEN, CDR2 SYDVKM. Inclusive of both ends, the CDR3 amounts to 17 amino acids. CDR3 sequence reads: CASRLTSGSRRAGELFF.

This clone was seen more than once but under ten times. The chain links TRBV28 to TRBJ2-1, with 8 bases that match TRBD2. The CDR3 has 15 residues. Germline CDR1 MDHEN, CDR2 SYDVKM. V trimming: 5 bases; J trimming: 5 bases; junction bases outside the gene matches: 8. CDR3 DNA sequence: TGTGCCAGCAGTCCACTAGCGGCGCAAAACAATGAGCAGTTCTTC. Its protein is CASSPLAAQNNEQFF.

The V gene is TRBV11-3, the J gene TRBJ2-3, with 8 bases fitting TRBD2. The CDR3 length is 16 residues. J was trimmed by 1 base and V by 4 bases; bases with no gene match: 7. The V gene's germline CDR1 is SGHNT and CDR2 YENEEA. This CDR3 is CASSSGGTTGTDTQYF. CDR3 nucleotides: TGTGCCAGCAGCTCGGGAGGGACGACAGGCACAGATACGCAGTATTTT.

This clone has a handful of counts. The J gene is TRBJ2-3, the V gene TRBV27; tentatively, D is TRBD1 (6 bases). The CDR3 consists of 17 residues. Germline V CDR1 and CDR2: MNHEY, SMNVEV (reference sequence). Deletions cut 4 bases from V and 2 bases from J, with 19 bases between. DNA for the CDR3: TGTGCCAGCAGTTCCCTAGGACAGCTAGCTTACACAGATACGCAGTATTTT. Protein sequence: CASSSLGQLAYTDTQYF.

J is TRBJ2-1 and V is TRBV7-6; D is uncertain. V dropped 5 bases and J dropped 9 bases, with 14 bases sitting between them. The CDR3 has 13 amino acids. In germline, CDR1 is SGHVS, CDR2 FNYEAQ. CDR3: CASSPGALSEQFF. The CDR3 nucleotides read TGTGCCAGCAGCCCTGGTGCTCTGAGTGAGCAGTTCTTC.

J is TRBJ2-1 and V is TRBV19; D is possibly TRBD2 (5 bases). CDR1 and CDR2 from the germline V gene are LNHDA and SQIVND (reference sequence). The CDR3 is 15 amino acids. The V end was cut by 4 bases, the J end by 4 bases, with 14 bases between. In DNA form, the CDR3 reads TGTGCCAGTAGTACCGGAACTAGTCCGTACAATGAGCAGTTCTTC. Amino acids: CASSTGTSPYNEQFF.

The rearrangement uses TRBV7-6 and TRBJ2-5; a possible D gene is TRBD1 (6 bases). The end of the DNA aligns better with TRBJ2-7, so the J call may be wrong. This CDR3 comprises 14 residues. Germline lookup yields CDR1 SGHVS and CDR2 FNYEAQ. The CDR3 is CASSLIGGSYEQYF. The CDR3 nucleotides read TGTGCCAGCAGCTTAATAGGGGGCTCCTACGAGCAGTACTTC.

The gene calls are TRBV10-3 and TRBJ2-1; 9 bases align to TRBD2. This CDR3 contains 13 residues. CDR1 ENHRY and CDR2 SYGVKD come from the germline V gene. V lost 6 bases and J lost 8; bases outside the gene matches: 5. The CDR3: CAISQLAGHEQFF. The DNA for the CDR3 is TGTGCCATCAGCCAACTAGCGGGCCATGAGCAGTTCTTC.

CDR3 region: CASSQDRGSGANVLTF. The CDR3 coding sequence is TGTGCCAGCAGCCAAGATCGGGGCTCTGGGGCCAACGTCCTGACTTTC. The rearrangement uses TRBV4-2 and TRBJ2-6; D may be TRBD2 (5 bases). Germline assignment: CDR1 LGHNA and CDR2 YNFKEQ. The CDR3 runs 16 residues. V dropped 0 bases and J dropped 0 bases, with 6 bases sitting between them.

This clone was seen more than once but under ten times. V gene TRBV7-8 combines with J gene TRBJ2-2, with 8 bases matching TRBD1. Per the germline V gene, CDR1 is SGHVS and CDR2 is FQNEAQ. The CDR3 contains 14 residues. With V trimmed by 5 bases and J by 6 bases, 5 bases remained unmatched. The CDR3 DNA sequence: TGTGCCAGCAGCCGAAAGACAGGGGCCGGGGAGCTGTTTTTT. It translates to CASSRKTGAGELFF.

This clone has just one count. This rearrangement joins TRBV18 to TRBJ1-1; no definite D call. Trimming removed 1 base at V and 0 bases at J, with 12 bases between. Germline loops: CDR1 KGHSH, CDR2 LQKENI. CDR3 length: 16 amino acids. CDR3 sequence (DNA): TGTGCCAGCTCACCACTATCGGGAGGGATGAACACTGAAGCTTTCTTT. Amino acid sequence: CASSPLSGGMNTEAFF.

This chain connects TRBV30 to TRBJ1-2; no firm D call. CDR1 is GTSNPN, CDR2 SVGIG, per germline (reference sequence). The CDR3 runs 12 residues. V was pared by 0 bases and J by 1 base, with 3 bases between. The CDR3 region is CAWSVYNYGYTF. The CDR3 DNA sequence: TGTGCCTGGAGTGTATATAACTATGGCTACACCTTC.

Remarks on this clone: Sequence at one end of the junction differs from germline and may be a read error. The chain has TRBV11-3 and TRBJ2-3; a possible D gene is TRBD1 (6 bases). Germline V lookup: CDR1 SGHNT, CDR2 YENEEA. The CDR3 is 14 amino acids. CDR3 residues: CANSRTESTDTQYF. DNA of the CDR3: TGTGCCAACAGCCGGACAGAAAGCACAGATACGCAGTATTTT.

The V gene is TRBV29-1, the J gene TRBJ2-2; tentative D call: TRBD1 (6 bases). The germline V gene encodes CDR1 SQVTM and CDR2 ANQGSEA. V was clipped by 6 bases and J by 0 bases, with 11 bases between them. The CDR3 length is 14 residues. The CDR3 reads CSVVDRANTGELFF. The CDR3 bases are TGCAGCGTCGTGGACAGAGCGAACACCGGGGAGCTGTTTTTT.

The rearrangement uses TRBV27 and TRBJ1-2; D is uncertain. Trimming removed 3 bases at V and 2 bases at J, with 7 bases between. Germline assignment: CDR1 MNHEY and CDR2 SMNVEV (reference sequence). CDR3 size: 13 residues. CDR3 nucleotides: TGTGCCAGCAGTTTTGGCCCCAACTATGGCTACACCTTC. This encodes CASSFGPNYGYTF.